Described below is a single TCR beta chain sequence and its context. This sample was taken from a study of Ad26.COV2.S vaccination and SARS-CoV-2 variants. Data came from immunoSEQ multiplex PCR; TCRdb stores just in-frame clones and leaves some out. The sample includes a few hundred thousand clones, roughly 90% of them seen just once. The treatment is: around 19 received Ad26.COV2.S at low or high dose, single or two shots; five or six received placebo; per-sample allocation not given. Samples came from day 63 after the first vaccine or placebo injection. From germline, CDR1 is SGDLS and CDR2 YYNGEE. The CDR3 runs 14 residues. V lost 0 bases and J lost 2, with 9 bases in between.

V usage is TRBV9 and J usage is TRBJ2-7; D tentatively fits TRBD1 or TRBD2 (6 bases each). The TCR was taken from a person between 18 and 59 years old who received the Ad26.COV2.S COVID-19 vaccine or a placebo. The input for sequencing was peripheral blood, taken in a trial of Ad26.COV2.S vaccine versus placebo. The DNA of the CDR3 is TGTGCCAGCAGCGTAGGGGGGGCGGCCTACGAGCAGTACTTC. It codes for CASSVGGAAYEQYF.